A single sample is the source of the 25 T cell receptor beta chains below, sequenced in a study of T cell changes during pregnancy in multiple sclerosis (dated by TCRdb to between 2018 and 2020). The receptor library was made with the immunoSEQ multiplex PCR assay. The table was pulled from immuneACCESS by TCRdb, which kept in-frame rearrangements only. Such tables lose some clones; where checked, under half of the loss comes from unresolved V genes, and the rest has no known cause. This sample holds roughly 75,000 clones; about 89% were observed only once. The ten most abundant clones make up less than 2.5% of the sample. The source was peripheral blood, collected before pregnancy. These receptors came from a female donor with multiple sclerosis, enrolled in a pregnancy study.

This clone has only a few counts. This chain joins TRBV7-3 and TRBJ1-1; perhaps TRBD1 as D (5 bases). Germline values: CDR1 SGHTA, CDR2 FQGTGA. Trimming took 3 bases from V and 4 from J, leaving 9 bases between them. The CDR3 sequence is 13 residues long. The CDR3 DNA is TGTGCCAGCAGCTTGGGGGGGAGCACTGAAGCTTTCTTT. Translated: CASSLGGSTEAFF.

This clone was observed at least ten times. Here the CDR3 reads CASSPAPTGYYGYTF. The CDR3 DNA reads as TGTGCCAGCAGTCCCGCACCGACAGGTTACTATGGCTACACCTTC. This chain connects TRBV27 to TRBJ1-2, with a tentative D call TRBD1 (6 bases). The germline V gene has CDR1 MNHEY and CDR2 SMNVEV (reference sequence). The CDR3 sequence is 15 residues long. With 5 bases removed from V and 3 bases from J, the gap between germline ends came to 16 bases.

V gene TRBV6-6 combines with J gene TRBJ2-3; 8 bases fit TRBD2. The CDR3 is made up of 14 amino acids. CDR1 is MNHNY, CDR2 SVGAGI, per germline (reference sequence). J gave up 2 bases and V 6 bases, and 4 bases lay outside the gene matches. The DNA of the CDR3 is TGTGCCAGCAGACGGGGGGGACACACAGATACGCAGTATTTT. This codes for CASRRGGHTDTQYF.

The CDR3 region is CAISAADTQYF. CDR3 bases: TGTGCCATCAGTGCGGCAGATACGCAGTATTTT. The chain is built from TRBV10-3 and TRBJ2-3; no reliable D call. CDR1 is ENHRY and CDR2 is SYGVKD in the germline V gene. The germline V and J ends were trimmed by 4 bases and 4 bases, with 3 bases remaining between them. This CDR3 contains 11 residues.

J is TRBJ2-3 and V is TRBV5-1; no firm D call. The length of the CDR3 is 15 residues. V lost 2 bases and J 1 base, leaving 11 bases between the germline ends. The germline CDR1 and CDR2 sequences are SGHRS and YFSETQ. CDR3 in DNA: TGCGCCAGCAGCTTAGAGAACCCTCGCACAGATACGCAGTATTTT. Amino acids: CASSLENPRTDTQYF.

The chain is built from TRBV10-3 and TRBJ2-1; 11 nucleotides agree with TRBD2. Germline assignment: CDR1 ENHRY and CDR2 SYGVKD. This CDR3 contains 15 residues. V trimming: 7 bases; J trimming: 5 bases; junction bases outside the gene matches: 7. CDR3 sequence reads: CAIKFSGGADNEQFF. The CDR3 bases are TGTGCCATCAAGTTTAGCGGGGGGGCTGACAATGAGCAGTTCTTC.

Here the CDR3 reads CASSWGPGRNTEAFF. The CDR3 DNA follows: TGCGCCAGCAGCTGGGGGCCGGGGAGGAACACTGAAGCTTTCTTT. V is TRBV5-1 and J is TRBJ1-1; a weak D match, TRBD1 (6 bases). This CDR3 is built from 15 residues. With 3 bases removed from V and 1 base from J, the gap between germline ends came to 13 bases. Germline loops: CDR1 SGHRS, CDR2 YFSETQ.

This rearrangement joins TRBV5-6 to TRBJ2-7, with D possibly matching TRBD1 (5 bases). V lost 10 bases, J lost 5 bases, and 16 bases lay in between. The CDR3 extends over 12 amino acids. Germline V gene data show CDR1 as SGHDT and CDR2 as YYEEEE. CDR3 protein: CASQGVVDEQYF. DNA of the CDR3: TGTGCCTCCCAAGGGGTCGTCGACGAGCAGTACTTC.

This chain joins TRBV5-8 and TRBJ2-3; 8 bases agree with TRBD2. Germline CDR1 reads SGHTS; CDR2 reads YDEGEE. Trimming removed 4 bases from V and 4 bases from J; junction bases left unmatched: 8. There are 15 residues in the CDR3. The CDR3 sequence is CASSLGGAFSDTQYF. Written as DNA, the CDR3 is TGTGCCAGCAGCCTCGGGGGGGCCTTCTCAGATACGCAGTATTTT.

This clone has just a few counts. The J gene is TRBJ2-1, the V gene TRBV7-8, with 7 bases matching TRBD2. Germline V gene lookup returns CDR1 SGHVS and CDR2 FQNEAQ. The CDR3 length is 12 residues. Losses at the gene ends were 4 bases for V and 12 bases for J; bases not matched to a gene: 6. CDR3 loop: CASSSYGGGQFF. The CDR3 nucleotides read TGTGCCAGCAGCTCCTACGGCGGGGGGCAGTTCTTC.

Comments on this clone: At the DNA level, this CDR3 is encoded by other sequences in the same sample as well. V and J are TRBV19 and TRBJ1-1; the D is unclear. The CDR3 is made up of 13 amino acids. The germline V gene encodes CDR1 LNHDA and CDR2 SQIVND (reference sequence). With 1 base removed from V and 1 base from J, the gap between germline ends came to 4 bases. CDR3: CASSIGQNTEAFF. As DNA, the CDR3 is TGTGCCAGTAGTATAGGTCAGAACACTGAAGCTTTCTTT.

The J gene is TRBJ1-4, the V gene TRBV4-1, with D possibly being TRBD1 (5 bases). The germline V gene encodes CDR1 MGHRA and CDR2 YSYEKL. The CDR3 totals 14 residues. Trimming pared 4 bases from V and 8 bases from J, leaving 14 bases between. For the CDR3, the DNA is TGCGCCAGCAGCCCGAAGGGGATTGAGGAAAAACTGTTTTTT. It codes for CASSPKGIEEKLFF.

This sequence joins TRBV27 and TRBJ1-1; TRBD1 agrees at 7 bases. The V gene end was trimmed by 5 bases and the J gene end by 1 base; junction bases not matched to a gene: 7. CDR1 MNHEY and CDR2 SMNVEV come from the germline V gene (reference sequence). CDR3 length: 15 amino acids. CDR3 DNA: TGTGCCAGCAGTACGTACAGGGGAAAGAACACTGAAGCTTTCTTT. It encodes CASSTYRGKNTEAFF.

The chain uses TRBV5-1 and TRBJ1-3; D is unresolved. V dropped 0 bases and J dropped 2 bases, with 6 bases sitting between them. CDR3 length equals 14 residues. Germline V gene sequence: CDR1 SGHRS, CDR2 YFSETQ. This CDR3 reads CASSLGATGNTIYF. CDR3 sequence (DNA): TGCGCCAGCAGCTTGGGGGCCACTGGAAACACCATATATTTT.

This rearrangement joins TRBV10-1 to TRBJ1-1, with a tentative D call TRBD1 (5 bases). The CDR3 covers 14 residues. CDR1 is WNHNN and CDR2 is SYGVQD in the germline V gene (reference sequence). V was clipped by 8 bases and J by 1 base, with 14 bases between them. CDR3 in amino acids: CASLPQGRNTEAFF. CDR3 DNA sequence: TGCGCCAGCCTACCCCAGGGCAGGAACACTGAAGCTTTCTTT.

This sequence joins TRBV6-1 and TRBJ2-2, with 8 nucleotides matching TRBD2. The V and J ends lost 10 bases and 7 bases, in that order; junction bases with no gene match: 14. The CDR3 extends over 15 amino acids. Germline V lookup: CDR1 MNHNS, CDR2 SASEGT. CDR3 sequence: CATSGTGGDSGELFF. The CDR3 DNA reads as TGTGCCACCTCGGGCACGGGGGGGGATAGCGGGGAGCTGTTTTTT.

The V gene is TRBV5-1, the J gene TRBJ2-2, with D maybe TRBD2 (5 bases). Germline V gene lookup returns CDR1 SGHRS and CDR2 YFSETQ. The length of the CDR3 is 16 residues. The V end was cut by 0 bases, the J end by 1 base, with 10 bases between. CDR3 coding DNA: TGCGCCAGCAGCTTGGGCCCCGGGGAGAACACCGGGGAGCTGTTTTTT. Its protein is CASSLGPGENTGELFF.

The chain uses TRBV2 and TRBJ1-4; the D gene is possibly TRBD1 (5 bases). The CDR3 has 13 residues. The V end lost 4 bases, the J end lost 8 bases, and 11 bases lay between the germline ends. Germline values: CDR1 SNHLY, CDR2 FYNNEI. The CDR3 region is CASSGAYREKLFF. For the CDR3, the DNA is TGTGCCAGCAGTGGGGCCTACAGGGAAAAACTGTTTTTT.

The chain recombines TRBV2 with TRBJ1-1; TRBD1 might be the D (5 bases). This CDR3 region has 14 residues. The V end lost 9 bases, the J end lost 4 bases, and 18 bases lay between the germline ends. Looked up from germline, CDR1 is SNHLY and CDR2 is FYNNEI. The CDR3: CASCSQGSGTEAFF. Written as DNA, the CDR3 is TGTGCCAGTTGTAGTCAGGGTTCGGGCACTGAAGCTTTCTTT.

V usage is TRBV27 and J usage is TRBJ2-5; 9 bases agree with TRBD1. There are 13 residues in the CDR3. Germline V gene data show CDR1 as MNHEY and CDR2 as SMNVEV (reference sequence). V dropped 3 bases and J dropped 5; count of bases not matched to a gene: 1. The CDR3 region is CASSLGQGETQYF. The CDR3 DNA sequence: TGTGCCAGCAGTTTGGGACAGGGTGAGACCCAGTACTTC.

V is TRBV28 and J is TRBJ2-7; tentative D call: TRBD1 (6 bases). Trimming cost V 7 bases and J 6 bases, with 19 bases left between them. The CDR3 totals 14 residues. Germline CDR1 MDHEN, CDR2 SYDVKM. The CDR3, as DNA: TGTGCCAGCACGGTCCAGGGGTGGTTGGGCGAGCAGTACTTC. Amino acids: CASTVQGWLGEQYF.

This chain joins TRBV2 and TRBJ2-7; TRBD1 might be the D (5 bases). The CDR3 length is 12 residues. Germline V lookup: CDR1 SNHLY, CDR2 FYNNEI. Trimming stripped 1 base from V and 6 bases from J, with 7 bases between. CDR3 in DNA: TGTGCCAGCAGTGAAGTAAGGGGCGAGCAGTACTTC. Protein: CASSEVRGEQYF.

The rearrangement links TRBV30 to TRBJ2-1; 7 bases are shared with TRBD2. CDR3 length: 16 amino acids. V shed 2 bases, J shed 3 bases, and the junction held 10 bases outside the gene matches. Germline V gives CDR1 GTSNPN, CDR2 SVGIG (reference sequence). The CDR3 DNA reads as TGTGCCTGGAGTCGGGGGTTCGGGACTAACTACAATGAGCAGTTCTTC. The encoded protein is CAWSRGFGTNYNEQFF.

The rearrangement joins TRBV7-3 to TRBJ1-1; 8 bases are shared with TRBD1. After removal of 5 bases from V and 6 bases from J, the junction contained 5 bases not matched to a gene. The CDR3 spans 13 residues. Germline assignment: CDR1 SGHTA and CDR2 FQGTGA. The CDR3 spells CASSPETGAEAFF. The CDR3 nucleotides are TGTGCCAGCAGCCCGGAGACAGGGGCTGAAGCTTTCTTT.

The CDR3 reads CASSFSRPGQGEDEQYF. As DNA, the CDR3 is TGTGCCAGTAGTTTTTCAAGGCCGGGACAGGGGGAGGACGAGCAGTACTTC. The rearrangement uses TRBV19 and TRBJ2-7; 11 bases are a match to TRBD1. Germline V CDR1 and CDR2: LNHDA, SQIVND (reference sequence). V gave up 5 bases and J gave up 5 bases; unmatched junction bases: 14. The length of the CDR3 is 17 residues. The full variable domain, its missing parts supplied by reference TRBV19 and TRBJ2-7, is DGGITQSPKYLFRKEGQNVTLSCEQNLNHDAMYWYRQDPGQGLRLIYYSQIVNDFQKGDIAEGYSVSREKKESFPLTVTSAQKNPTAFYLCASSFSRPGQGEDEQYFGPGTRLTVT.